These 18 T cell receptor beta chains originate from one sample sequenced in a study of blood T cell repertoires in COVID-19. The assay was immunoSEQ multiplex PCR, and TCRdb's table has in-frame clones only and misses some. In the table there are 350,000 to 500,000 clones, 70% to 90% of which are singletons. The sample was PBMCs or T cells enriched from blood (not recorded which). The receptors stem from a woman aged 18-29 years who had been exposed to COVID-19.

CDR3: CASSPRRQGRTDTQYF. CDR3 bases: TGTGCCAGCAGCCCCAGGCGACAGGGCCGCACAGATACGCAGTATTTT. V and J are TRBV28 and TRBJ2-3, with 7 bases fitting TRBD1. With 6 bases clipped from V and 1 base from J, the junction kept 10 bases outside the gene matches. The length of the CDR3 is 16 residues. From germline, CDR1 is MDHEN and CDR2 SYDVKM.

The CDR3 bases are TGTGCCAGCAGGCCAGCGATTTTGGGTGAAAAACTGTTTTTT. Translated: CASRPAILGEKLFF. The rearrangement uses TRBV7-8 and TRBJ1-4; the D is unclear. This CDR3 comprises 14 residues. The germline CDR1 and CDR2 sequences are SGHVS and FQNEAQ. Trimming removed 6 bases from V and 7 bases from J, with 15 bases in between.

This sequence joins TRBV9 and TRBJ2-3, with 9 positions matching TRBD1. The trim removed 2 bases at V and 4 bases at J, leaving 2 bases unmatched. CDR3 length equals 14 residues. Germline values: CDR1 SGDLS, CDR2 YYNGEE. CDR3 amino acids: CASSVTGGADTQYF. CDR3 DNA sequence: TGTGCCAGCAGCGTTACAGGGGGCGCAGATACGCAGTATTTT.

The chain links TRBV9 to TRBJ2-1; possibly TRBD2 for D (6 bases). From germline, CDR1 is SGDLS and CDR2 YYNGEE. V was clipped by 0 bases and J by 2 bases, with 12 bases between them. This CDR3 region has 16 residues. CDR3 amino acids: CASSVDPGETYNEQFF. The CDR3, as DNA: TGTGCCAGCAGCGTAGACCCGGGAGAGACCTACAATGAGCAGTTCTTC. The full variable domain, its missing parts supplied by reference TRBV9 and TRBJ2-1, is DSGVTQTPKHLITATGQRVTLRCSPRSGDLSVYWYQQSLDQGLQFLIQYYNGEERAKGNILERFSAQQFPDLHSELNLSSLELGDSALYFCASSVDPGETYNEQFFGPGTRLTVL.

This rearrangement joins TRBV5-8 to TRBJ2-7; no clear D. The CDR3 consists of 11 residues. V was trimmed by 2 bases and J by 6 bases, leaving 6 bases between them. CDR1 is SGHTS, CDR2 YDEGEE, per germline. The CDR3 spells CASSFLSEQYF. Here the CDR3 DNA reads TGTGCCAGCAGCTTCCTTTCCGAGCAGTACTTC.

This clone appeared once. The chain uses TRBV28 and TRBJ2-7; 8 positions agree with TRBD2. In germline, CDR1 is MDHEN, CDR2 SYDVKM. V gave up 8 bases and J gave up 1 base; unmatched junction bases: 13. This CDR3 region has 16 residues. The CDR3, as DNA: TGTGCCAGCTACTCTAACCCCGGCGGGGGGTCCTACGAGCAGTACTTC. It is translated as CASYSNPGGGSYEQYF.

The rearrangement links TRBV5-4 to TRBJ1-2; TRBD1 matches at 10 bases. This CDR3 has 15 amino acids. Germline assignment: CDR1 SGHNT and CDR2 YYREEE (reference sequence). The trim removed 4 bases at V and 8 bases at J, leaving 11 bases unmatched. In DNA, the CDR3 is TGTGCCAGCAGCCTCACCGGGACAGGGGAGGGAGGCTACACCTTC. Amino acid sequence: CASSLTGTGEGGYTF.

Details on this clone: Other DNA sequences in this sample translate to the same CDR3. The chain is built from TRBV14 and TRBJ2-7; D unresolved. Germline lookup yields CDR1 SGHDN and CDR2 FVKESK. This CDR3 region has 12 residues. V was trimmed by 1 base and J by 4 bases, leaving 5 bases between them. Written as DNA, the CDR3 is TGTGCCAGCAGCCAAGGCGGTTACGAGCAGTACTTC. This sequence encodes CASSQGGYEQYF.

The gene calls are TRBV18 and TRBJ2-7; D possibly corresponds to TRBD1 (5 bases). The length of the CDR3 is 14 residues. Trimming took off 4 bases at V and 0 bases at J, with 10 bases between the two ends. Germline V gene sequence: CDR1 KGHSH, CDR2 LQKENI. Here the CDR3 reads CASSLGQLSYEQYF. For the CDR3, the DNA is TGTGCCAGCTCACTGGGGCAGCTCTCCTACGAGCAGTACTTC. The full variable domain, with the rest looked up from reference TRBV18 and TRBJ2-7, is NAGVMQNPRHLVRRRGQEARLRCSPMKGHSHVYWYRQLPEEGLKFMVYLQKENIIDESGMPKERFSAEFPKEGPSILRIQQVVRGDSAAYFCASSLGQLSYEQYFGPGTRLTVT.

The gene calls are TRBV5-1 and TRBJ2-6; D is undetermined. Trimming pared 2 bases from V and 0 bases from J, leaving 6 bases between. Germline V gene lookup returns CDR1 SGHRS and CDR2 YFSETQ. CDR3 length: 15 residues. This CDR3 reads CASSFTSSGANVLTF. The DNA for the CDR3 is TGCGCCAGCAGCTTCACGAGCTCTGGGGCCAACGTCCTGACTTTC.

Comment on this clone: Other nucleotide sequences from this sample produce the same CDR3. The chain combines TRBV5-1 with TRBJ1-4; D remains ambiguous. Looked up from germline, CDR1 is SGHRS and CDR2 is YFSETQ. The CDR3 spans 14 residues. Trimming pared 0 bases from V and 5 bases from J, leaving 8 bases between. As DNA, the CDR3 is TGCGCCAGCAGCTTGGGAGGGTCCAATGAAAAACTGTTTTTT. Amino acids: CASSLGGSNEKLFF.

This clone was counted a single time. The rearrangement joins TRBV7-8 to TRBJ2-7; D gene ambiguous. The CDR3 length is 12 residues. Germline values: CDR1 SGHVS, CDR2 FQNEAQ. Deletions cut 1 base from V and 3 bases from J, with 4 bases between. The CDR3 loop is CASSLDYYEQYF. In DNA form, the CDR3 reads TGTGCCAGCAGCTTAGACTACTACGAGCAGTACTTC.

The chain is built from TRBV28 and TRBJ1-4; a weak D match, TRBD1 (6 bases). V gave up 6 bases and J gave up 5 bases, with 13 bases separating them. CDR1 and CDR2 from the germline V gene are MDHEN and SYDVKM. This CDR3 contains 14 residues. CDR3 residues: CASRYREGNEKLFF. The CDR3 coding sequence is TGTGCCAGCAGGTACAGGGAGGGAAATGAAAAACTGTTTTTT.

This chain links TRBV18 with TRBJ1-2; the D is unclear. Deletions cut 2 bases from V and 3 bases from J, with 10 bases between. The CDR3 loop spans 14 amino acids. Germline CDR1 KGHSH, CDR2 LQKENI. Here the CDR3 reads CASSPAAVYYGYTF. CDR3 nucleotide sequence: TGTGCCAGCTCACCAGCGGCAGTTTACTATGGCTACACCTTC.

The chain recombines TRBV18 with TRBJ2-4, with 7 bases fitting TRBD1. The CDR3 has 16 residues. J gave up 0 bases and V 2 bases, and 4 bases lay outside the gene matches. Germline values: CDR1 KGHSH, CDR2 LQKENI. CDR3 sequence: CASSPRGPSAKNIQYF. CDR3 bases: TGTGCCAGCTCACCAAGGGGGCCATCAGCCAAAAACATTCAGTACTTC.

This clone has a single count. The gene calls are TRBV7-2 and TRBJ2-6; D is unclear. CDR1 is SGHTA, CDR2 FQGNSA, per germline. This CDR3 region has 14 residues. Trimming removed 2 bases from V and 2 bases from J, with 4 bases in between. The CDR3: CASSLSPGANVLTF. CDR3 in DNA: TGTGCCAGCAGCTTATCTCCTGGGGCCAACGTCCTGACTTTC. Full variable domain (outside the CDR3, taken from reference TRBV7-2 and TRBJ2-6): GAGVSQSPSNKVTEKGKDVELRCDPISGHTALYWYRQSLGQGLEFLIYFQGNSAPDKSGLPSDRFSAERTGGSVSTLTIQRTQQEDSAVYLCASSLSPGANVLTFGAGSRLTVL.

The V call is TRBV14, the J call TRBJ2-7; maybe TRBD2 (6 bases). Trimming removed 2 bases from V and 2 bases from J, with 16 bases in between. The CDR3 is 16 residues long. CDR1 is SGHDN and CDR2 is FVKESK in the germline V gene. The CDR3 nucleotides read TGTGCCAGCAGCCAATCGACAGTTTCGGGAGCCTACGAGCAGTACTTC. Protein: CASSQSTVSGAYEQYF.

The chain is built from TRBV13 and TRBJ2-3; unclear D gene. The CDR3 runs 12 residues. Trimming shortened V by 5 bases and J by 7 bases, and 10 bases separated the two germline ends. Germline-derived CDR1 and CDR2 are PRHDT and FYEKMQ (reference sequence). This CDR3 reads CASSPQLNTQYF. The CDR3 DNA is TGTGCCAGCAGCCCCCAGTTGAATACGCAGTATTTT.